Listed below are T cell receptor beta chains from one sample, sequenced in a study of human T cells and chemical hapten exposure. A single record per CDR3 protein comes from TCRdb applying MiXCR to the RACE reads. The sample has 95,000 to 150,000 distinct CDR3 sequences, 11% seen once. The source was whole blood, collected in connection with sensitization to the hapten diphenylcyclopropenone (DPC). These receptor sequences come from a woman aged 45-59 years with alopecia areata. Some clones in this sample may be carry-over from other donors' samples. Each CDR3 is given without its conserved first and last residue.

v_gene,j_gene,CDR3aa
TRBV13,TRBJ2-3,ASSLGGRGGTTDTQY
TRBV2,TRBJ2-3,ASSYRGSSTDTQY
TRBV5-1,TRBJ2-3,ASSFLPGGTDTQY
TRBV20-1,TRBJ2-2,SAVDRATGELF
TRBV13,TRBJ2-5,ASSLGQHHPNLETQY
TRBV4-3,TRBJ2-7,ASSQGTGYSYEQY
TRBV20-1,TRBJ1-5,SATTGRDQPQH
TRBV7-9,TRBJ2-6,ASSFPGTSGANVLT
TRBV12-3/TRBV12-4,TRBJ1-5,ASSPDLSNQPQH
TRBV29-1,TRBJ2-3,SAQREGLERQY